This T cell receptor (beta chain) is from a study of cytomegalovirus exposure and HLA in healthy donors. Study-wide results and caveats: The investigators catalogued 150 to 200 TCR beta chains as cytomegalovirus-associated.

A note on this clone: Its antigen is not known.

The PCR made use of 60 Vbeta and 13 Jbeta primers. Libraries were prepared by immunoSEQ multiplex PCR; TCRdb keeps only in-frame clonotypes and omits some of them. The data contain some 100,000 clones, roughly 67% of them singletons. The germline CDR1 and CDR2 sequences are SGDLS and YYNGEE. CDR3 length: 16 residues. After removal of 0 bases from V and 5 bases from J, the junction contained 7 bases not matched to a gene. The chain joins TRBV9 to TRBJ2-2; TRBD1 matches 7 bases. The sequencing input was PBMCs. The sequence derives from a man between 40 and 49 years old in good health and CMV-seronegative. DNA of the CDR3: TGTGCCAGCAGCGTAGAGATAGGGGGCAGGACCGGGGAGCTGTTTTTT. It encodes CASSVEIGGRTGELFF.